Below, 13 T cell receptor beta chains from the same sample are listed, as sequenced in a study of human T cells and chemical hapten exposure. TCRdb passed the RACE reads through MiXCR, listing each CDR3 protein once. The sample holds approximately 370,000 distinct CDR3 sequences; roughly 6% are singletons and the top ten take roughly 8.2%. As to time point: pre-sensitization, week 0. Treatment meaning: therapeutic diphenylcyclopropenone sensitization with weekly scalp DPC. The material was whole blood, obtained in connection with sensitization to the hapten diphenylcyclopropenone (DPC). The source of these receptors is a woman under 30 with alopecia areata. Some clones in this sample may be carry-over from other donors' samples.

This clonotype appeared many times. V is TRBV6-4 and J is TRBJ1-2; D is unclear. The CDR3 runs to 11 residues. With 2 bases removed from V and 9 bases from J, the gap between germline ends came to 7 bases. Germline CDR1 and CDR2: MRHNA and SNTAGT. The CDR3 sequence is CASSDGWSYTF. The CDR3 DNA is TGTGCCAGCAGTGACGGGTGGAGCTACACCTTC.

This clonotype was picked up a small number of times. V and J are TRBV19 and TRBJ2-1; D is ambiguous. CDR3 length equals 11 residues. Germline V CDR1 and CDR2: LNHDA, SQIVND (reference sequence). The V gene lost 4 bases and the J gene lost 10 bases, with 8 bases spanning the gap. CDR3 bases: TGTGCCAGTAGTAATATCAGAGAGCAGTTCTTC. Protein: CASSNIREQFF.

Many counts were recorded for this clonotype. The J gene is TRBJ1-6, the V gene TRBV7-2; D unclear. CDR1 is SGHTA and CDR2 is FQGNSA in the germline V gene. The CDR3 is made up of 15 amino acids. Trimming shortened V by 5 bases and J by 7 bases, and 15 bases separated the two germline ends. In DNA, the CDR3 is TGTGCCAGCAGCCTCTTCAATCCTGGAAATTCACCCCTCCACTTT. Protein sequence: CASSLFNPGNSPLHF.

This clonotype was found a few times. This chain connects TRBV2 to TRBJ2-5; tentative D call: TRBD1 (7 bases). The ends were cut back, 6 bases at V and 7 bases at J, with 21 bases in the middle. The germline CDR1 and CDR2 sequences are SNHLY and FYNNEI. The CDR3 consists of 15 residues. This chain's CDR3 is CASSPESRQGGTQYF. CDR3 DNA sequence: TGTGCCAGCAGCCCAGAGAGTAGACAGGGAGGGACCCAGTACTTC.

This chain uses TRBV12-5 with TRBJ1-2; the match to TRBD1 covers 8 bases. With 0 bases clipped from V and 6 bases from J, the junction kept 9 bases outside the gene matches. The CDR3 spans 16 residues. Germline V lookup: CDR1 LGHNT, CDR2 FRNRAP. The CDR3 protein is CASGLVLGQGSDGYTF. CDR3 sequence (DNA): TGTGCTAGTGGTTTGGTACTTGGACAGGGAAGCGATGGCTACACCTTC. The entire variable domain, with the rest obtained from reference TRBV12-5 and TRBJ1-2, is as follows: DARVTQTPRHKVTEMGQEVTMRCQPILGHNTVFWYRQTMMQGLELLAYFRNRAPLDDSGMPKDRFSAEMPDATLATLKIQPSEPRDSAVYFCASGLVLGQGSDGYTFGSGTRLTVV.

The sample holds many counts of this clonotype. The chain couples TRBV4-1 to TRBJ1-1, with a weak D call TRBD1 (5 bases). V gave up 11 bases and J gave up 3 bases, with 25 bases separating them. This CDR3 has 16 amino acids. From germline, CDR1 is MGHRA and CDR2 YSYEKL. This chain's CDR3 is CAGWRELRGPDTEAFF. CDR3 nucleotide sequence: TGCGCCGGGTGGAGGGAATTAAGGGGTCCGGACACTGAAGCTTTCTTT.

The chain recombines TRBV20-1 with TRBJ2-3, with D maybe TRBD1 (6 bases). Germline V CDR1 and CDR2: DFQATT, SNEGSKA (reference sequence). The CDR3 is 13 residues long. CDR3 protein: CSPYGGLADTQYF. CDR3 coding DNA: TGCAGCCCATATGGGGGCCTTGCAGATACGCAGTATTTT.

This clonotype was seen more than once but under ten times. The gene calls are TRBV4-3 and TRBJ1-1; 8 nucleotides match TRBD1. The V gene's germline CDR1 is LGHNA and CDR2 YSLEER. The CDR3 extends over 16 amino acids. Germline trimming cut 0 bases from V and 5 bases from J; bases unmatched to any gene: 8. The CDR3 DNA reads TGCGCCAGCAGCCAAGAGTCGCAGGGGGCAAGGACTGAAGCTTTCTTT. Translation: CASSQESQGARTEAFF.

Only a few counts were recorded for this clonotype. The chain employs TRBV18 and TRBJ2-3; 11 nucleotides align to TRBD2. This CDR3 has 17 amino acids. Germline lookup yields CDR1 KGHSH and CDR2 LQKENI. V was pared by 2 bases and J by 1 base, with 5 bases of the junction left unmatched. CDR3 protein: CASSPYGLAGGTDTQYF. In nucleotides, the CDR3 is TGTGCCAGCTCACCATATGGACTAGCGGGTGGCACAGATACGCAGTATTTT.

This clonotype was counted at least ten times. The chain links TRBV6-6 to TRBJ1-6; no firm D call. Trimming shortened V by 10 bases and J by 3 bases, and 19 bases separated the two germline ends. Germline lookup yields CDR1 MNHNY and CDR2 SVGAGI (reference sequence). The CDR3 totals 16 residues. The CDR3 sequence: CATVTKSPLYNSPLHF. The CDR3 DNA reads TGTGCCACCGTAACTAAGAGTCCCCTCTATAATTCACCCCTCCACTTT.

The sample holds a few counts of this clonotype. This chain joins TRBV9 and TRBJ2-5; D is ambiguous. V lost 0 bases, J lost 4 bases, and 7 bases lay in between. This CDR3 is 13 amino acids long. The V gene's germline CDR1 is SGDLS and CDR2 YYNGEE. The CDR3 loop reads CASSVEGGETQYF. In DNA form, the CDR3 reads TGTGCCAGCAGCGTAGAGGGCGGAGAGACCCAGTACTTC.

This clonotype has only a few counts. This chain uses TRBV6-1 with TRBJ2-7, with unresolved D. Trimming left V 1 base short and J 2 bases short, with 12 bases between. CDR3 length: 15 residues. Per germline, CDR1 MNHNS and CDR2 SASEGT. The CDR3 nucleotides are TGTGCCAGCAGTGAAGGGATAGCCTCGCCCTACGAGCAGTACTTC. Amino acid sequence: CASSEGIASPYEQYF.

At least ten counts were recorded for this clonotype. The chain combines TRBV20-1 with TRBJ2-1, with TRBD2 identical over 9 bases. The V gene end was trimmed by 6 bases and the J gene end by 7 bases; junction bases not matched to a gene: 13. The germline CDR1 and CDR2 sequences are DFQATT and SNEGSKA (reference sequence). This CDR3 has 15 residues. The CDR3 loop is CSAASGRGGINEQFF. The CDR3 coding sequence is TGCAGTGCCGCATCGGGGCGGGGGGGCATTAATGAGCAGTTCTTC.